Sequencing of this T cell receptor (beta chain) was carried out in a study of liver allograft versus peripheral blood T cells (dated by TCRdb to the early 2020s). For the study in its entirety: T cell receptor repertoires present within transplanted livers were compared with repertoires in the peripheral blood of liver transplant recipients. Broader findings and caveats from the paper: The T cell receptor repertoires within liver allografts were reported to be different from the T cell receptor repertoires detected in peripheral blood.

Its CDR3 holds 16 amino acids, cysteine through phenylalanine. CDR3 DNA is the only sequence kept; it has 48 bases, read in frame from the first base. From a lookup of the germline V gene, CDR1 and CDR2 are KGHSH and LQKENI. The V and J ends are trimmed by 6 bases and 4 bases, leaving 21 bases between them. As a fraction of the sample, this clonotype is large (0.1 to 1%). Its cognate antigen has yet to be identified. No base-level quality is on record; no much larger clone is a single base apart. Sequencing took place on an Illumina MiSeq. TCRdb's own reprocessing of the public reads used fastp at Q25 and MiXCR and kept productive beta chains. Rows merge per CDR3 protein into single entries with the most common DNA and genes. The sample records more than 3,500 distinct CDR3 sequences, roughly a sixth of which are singletons. Jointly, the top ten make up 21% of the sample.

The rearranged segments are TRBV18 and TRBJ1-2; TRBD1 is perhaps the D gene, given 5 matching bases. The sequence was obtained from a human patient who had a liver transplant. After a transplant, some T cells may be the graft donor's own cells. In nucleotides, the sequence is TGTGCCAGCTCCTCGGGACGGGGCGACCGGGGCTATGGCTACACCTTC. Its protein is CASSSGRGDRGYGYTF.